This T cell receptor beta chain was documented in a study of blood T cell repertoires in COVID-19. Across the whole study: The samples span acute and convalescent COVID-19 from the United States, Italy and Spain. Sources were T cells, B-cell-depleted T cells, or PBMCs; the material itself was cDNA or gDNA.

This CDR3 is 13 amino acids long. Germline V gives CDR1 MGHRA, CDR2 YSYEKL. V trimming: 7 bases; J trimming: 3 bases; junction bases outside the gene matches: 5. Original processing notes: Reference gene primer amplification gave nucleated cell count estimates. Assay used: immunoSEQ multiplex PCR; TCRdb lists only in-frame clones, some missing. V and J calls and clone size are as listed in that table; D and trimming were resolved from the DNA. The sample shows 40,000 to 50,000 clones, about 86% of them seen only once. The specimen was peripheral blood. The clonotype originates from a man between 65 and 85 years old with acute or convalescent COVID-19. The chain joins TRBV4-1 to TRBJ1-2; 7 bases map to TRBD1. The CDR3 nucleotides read TGCGCCAGCAAAGGGGGCGTCGACTATGGCTACACCTTC. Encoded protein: CASKGGVDYGYTF.